This TCR beta chain derives from a study of T cells in Graves' hyperthyroidism and ophthalmopathy. For Graves' hyperthyroidism to be stable, ophthalmopathy could not progress within 18 months. The source of the PBMCs was over 8.5 ml of fresh peripheral blood. The sample holds many counts of this clonotype. As yet, its antigen is unknown. V dropped 6 bases and J dropped 3 bases, with 20 bases sitting between them. The CDR3 runs to 16 residues. Regarding the study as a whole: Before onset, by a median of around 6.1 months, the model predicted ophthalmopathy.

TCR beta CDR3 regions were amplified from RNA. The TCR CDR3 first-round RT-PCR relied on the HTBI primer set. TCRdb redid the calling of the multiplex PCR reads with MiXCR, one entry per CDR3 protein. The repertoire has about 740,000 distinct CDR3 sequences, about 14% of them found once; the top ten carry roughly a tenth. The rearrangement links TRBV12-3 or TRBV12-4 to TRBJ1-2; D is perhaps TRBD1 (5 bases). The clonotype originates from a woman in her late teens or twenties with Graves' hyperthyroidism. The source material was blood. The CDR3 protein is CASSINVGGSDYGYTF. The CDR3 DNA reads TGTGCCAGCAGCATAAACGTTGGGGGATCGGACTATGGCTACACCTTC.